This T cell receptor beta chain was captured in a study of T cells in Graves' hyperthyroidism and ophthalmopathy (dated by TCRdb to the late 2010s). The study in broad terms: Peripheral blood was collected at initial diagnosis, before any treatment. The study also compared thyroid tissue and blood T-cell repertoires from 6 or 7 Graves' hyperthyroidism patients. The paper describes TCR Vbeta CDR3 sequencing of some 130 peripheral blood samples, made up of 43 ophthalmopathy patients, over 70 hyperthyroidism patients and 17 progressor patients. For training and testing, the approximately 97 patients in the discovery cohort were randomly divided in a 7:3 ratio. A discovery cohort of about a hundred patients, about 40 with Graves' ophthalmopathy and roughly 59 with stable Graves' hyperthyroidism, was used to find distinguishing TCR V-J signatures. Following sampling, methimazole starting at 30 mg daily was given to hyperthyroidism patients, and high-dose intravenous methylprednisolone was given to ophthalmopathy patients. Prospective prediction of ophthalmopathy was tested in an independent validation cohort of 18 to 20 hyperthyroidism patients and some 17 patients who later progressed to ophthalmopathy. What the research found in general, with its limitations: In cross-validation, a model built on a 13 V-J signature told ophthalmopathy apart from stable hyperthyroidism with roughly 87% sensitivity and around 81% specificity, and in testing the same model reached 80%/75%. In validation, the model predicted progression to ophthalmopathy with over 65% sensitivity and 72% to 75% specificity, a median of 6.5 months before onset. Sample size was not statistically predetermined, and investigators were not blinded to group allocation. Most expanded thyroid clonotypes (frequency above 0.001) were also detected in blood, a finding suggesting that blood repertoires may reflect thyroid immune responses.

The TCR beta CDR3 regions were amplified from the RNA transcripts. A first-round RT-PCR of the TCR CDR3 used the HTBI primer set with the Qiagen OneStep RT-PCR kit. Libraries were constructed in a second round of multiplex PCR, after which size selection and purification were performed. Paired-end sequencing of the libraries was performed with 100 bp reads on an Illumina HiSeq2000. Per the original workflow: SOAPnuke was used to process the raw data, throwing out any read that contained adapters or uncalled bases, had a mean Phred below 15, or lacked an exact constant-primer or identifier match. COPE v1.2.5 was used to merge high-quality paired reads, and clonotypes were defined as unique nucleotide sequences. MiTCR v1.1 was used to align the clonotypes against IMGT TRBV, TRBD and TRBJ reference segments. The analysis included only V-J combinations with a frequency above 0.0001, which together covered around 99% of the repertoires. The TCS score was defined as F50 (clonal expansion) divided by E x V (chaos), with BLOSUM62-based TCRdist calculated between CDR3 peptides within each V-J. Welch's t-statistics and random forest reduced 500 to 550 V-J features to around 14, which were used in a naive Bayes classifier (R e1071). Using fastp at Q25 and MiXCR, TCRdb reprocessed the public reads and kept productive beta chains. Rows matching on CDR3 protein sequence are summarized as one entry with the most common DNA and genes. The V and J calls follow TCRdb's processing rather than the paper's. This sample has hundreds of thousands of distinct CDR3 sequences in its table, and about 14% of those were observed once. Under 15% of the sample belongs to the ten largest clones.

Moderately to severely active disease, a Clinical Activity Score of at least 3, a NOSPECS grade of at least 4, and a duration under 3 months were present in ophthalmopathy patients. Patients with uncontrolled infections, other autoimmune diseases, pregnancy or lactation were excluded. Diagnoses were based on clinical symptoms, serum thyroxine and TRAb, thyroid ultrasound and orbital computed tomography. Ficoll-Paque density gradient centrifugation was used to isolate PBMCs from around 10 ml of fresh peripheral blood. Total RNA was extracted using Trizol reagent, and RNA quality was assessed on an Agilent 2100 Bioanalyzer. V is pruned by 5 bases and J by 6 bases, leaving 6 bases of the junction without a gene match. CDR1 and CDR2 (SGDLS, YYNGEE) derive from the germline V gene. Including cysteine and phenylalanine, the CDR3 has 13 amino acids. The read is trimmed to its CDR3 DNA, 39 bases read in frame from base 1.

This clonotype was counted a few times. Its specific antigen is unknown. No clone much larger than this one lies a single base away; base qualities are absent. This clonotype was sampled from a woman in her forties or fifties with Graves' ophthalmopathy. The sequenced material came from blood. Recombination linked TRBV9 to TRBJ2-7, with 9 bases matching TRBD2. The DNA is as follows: TGTGCCAGCAGTAGCGGGAGTCGCTTCGAGCAGTACTTC. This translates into CASSSGSRFEQYF.